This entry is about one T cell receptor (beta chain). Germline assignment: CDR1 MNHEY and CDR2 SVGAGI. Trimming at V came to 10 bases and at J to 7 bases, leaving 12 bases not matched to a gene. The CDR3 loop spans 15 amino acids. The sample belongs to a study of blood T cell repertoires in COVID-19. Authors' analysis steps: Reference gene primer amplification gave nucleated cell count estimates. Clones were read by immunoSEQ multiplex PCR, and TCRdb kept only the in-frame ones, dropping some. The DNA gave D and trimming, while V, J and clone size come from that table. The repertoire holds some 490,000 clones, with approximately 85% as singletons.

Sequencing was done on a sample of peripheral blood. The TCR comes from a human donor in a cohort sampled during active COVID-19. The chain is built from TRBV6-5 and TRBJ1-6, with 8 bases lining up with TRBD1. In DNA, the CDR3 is TGTGCCACGCGTTTATGGACAGGGAGAAATTCACCCCTCCACTTT. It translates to CATRLWTGRNSPLHF.